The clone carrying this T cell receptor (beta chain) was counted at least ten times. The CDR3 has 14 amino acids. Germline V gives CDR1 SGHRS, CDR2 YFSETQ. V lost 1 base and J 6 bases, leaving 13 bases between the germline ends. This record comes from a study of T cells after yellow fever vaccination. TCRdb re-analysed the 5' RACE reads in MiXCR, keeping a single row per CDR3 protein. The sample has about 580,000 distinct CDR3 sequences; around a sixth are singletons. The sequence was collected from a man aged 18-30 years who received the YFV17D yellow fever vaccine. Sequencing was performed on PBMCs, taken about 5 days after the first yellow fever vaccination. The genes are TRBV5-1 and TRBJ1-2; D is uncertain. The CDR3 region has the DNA TGCGCCAGCAGCTTGTTAGACACGGCCCATGGCTACACCTTC. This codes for CASSLLDTAHGYTF.